These 20 T cell receptor beta chains were all obtained from the same sample, sequenced in a study of PD-L1 blockade in urothelial cancer. Profiling relied on immunoSEQ multiplex PCR, and the TCRdb table lists in-frame clones only, not all of them. The sample lists more than 40,000 clones, approximately 84% occurring once. The specimen comprised PBMCs, sampled around atezolizumab (anti-PD-L1) treatment. The receptors stem from a man in his 60s with urothelial cancer.

This clone was observed a handful of times. V usage is TRBV2 and J usage is TRBJ2-3, with D possibly matching TRBD1 (5 bases). Between the trimmed V and J ends, which lost 4 bases and 5 bases, there was a span of 13 bases. This CDR3 spans 14 amino acids. Germline V gene lookup returns CDR1 SNHLY and CDR2 FYNNEI. CDR3 in amino acids: CASSARDRGDTQYF. As DNA, the CDR3 is TGTGCCAGCAGTGCCAGGGATCGAGGAGATACGCAGTATTTT.

This clone has just one count. The CDR3 loop is CAISEFKRQGAETQYF. DNA for the CDR3: TGTGCCATCAGTGAGTTTAAGAGACAGGGCGCAGAGACCCAGTACTTC. The rearrangement joins TRBV10-3 to TRBJ2-5, with TRBD1 matching 7 bases. With 1 base clipped from V and 4 bases from J, the junction kept 9 bases outside the gene matches. CDR3 length: 16 amino acids. Germline assignment: CDR1 ENHRY and CDR2 SYGVKD.

This clone was found once. The CDR3 sequence: CASRAELAGRYEQYF. The CDR3 DNA follows: TGTGCCAGCCGCGCGGAACTAGCGGGAAGGTACGAGCAGTACTTC. This chain uses TRBV27 with TRBJ2-7; the match to TRBD2 covers 10 bases. Losses at the gene ends were 8 bases for V and 4 bases for J; bases not matched to a gene: 11. The CDR3 runs 15 residues. Germline CDR1 reads MNHEY; CDR2 reads SMNVEV (reference sequence).

This rearrangement joins TRBV10-3 to TRBJ2-2; D unresolved. The CDR3 is 15 residues long. The germline V gene has CDR1 ENHRY and CDR2 SYGVKD. V dropped 1 base and J dropped 3 bases, with 9 bases sitting between them. CDR3: CAISEYGPDTGELFF. For the CDR3, the DNA is TGTGCCATCAGTGAGTATGGCCCTGACACCGGGGAGCTGTTTTTT.

The chain is built from TRBV19 and TRBJ2-3, with TRBD2 matching over 9 bases. This CDR3 comprises 14 residues. V dropped 9 bases and J dropped 4; count of bases not matched to a gene: 8. Per the germline V gene, CDR1 is LNHDA and CDR2 is SQIVND (reference sequence). CDR3 region: CASWTGLAADTQYF. The CDR3 coding sequence is TGTGCCAGCTGGACGGGACTAGCTGCAGATACGCAGTATTTT.

The chain carries TRBV28 and TRBJ2-7, with TRBD2 matching over 13 bases. The CDR3 contains 15 residues. Germline CDR1 reads MDHEN; CDR2 reads SYDVKM. J lost 3 bases, V lost 6 bases, and 5 bases had no gene match. The CDR3 is CASRTGTSGNYEQYF. The CDR3 region has the DNA TGTGCCAGCAGGACCGGGACTAGCGGGAACTACGAGCAGTACTTC.

The chain recombines TRBV19 with TRBJ2-2; 12 nucleotides align to TRBD2. The CDR3 length is 16 residues. With 4 bases clipped from V and 2 bases from J, the junction kept 2 bases outside the gene matches. Germline V lookup: CDR1 LNHDA, CDR2 SQIVND (reference sequence). CDR3 residues: CASSTSGRGNTGELFF. In DNA, the CDR3 is TGTGCCAGTAGTACTAGCGGGAGGGGTAACACCGGGGAGCTGTTTTTT. The complete variable domain, with remaining parts taken from reference TRBV19 and TRBJ2-2, reads DGGITQSPKYLFRKEGQNVTLSCEQNLNHDAMYWYRQDPGQGLRLIYYSQIVNDFQKGDIAEGYSVSREKKESFPLTVTSAQKNPTAFYLCASSTSGRGNTGELFFGEGSRLTVL.

This clone appeared a single time. The chain recombines TRBV7-2 with TRBJ2-3, with D perhaps matching TRBD2 (7 bases). Trimming took 6 bases from V and 6 from J, leaving 16 bases between them. In germline, CDR1 is SGHTA, CDR2 FQGNSA. The CDR3 covers 14 residues. This CDR3 is CASRLGGAVDTQYF. CDR3 nucleotide sequence: TGTGCCAGCAGACTAGGGGGGGCCGTGGATACGCAGTATTTT.

V is TRBV9 and J is TRBJ1-5; D unresolved. V lost 0 bases and J lost 2, with 3 bases in between. Germline CDR1 and CDR2: SGDLS and YYNGEE. This CDR3 contains 13 residues. In nucleotides, the CDR3 is TGTGCCAGCAGCGTAGTCGGCAATCAGCCCCAGCATTTT. Its translation is CASSVVGNQPQHF.

The J gene is TRBJ2-5, the V gene TRBV6-6; TRBD1 agrees at 8 bases. Germline values: CDR1 MNHNY, CDR2 SVGAGI (reference sequence). CDR3 length: 14 amino acids. Trimming removed 6 bases from V and 2 bases from J; junction bases left unmatched: 5. CDR3 amino acids: CASRRTGSQETQYF. CDR3 sequence (DNA): TGTGCCAGCAGACGGACAGGGTCGCAAGAGACCCAGTACTTC.

The rearrangement joins TRBV5-1 to TRBJ1-1, with D unclear. The CDR3 consists of 13 residues. The germline CDR1 and CDR2 sequences are SGHRS and YFSETQ. V shed 4 bases and J shed 0 bases, with 7 bases lying between them. Here the CDR3 reads CASSPAVNTEAFF. CDR3 DNA sequence: TGCGCCAGCAGCCCCGCAGTGAACACTGAAGCTTTCTTT.

This sequence joins TRBV28 and TRBJ2-5; 9 bases are a match to TRBD1. This CDR3 region has 15 residues. The J segment lost 2 bases and the V segment lost 4 bases, leaving 5 bases of the junction unmatched. The V gene's germline CDR1 is MDHEN and CDR2 SYDVKM. The CDR3 loop reads CASSYSGTGQETQYF. DNA for the CDR3: TGTGCCAGCAGTTACTCCGGGACAGGGCAAGAGACCCAGTACTTC.

The V and J genes are TRBV11-2 and TRBJ2-7; weak D call: TRBD1 (5 bases). The V end lost 5 bases, the J end lost 0 bases, and 17 bases lay between the germline ends. The germline CDR1 and CDR2 sequences are SGHAT and FQNNGV. The CDR3 length is 16 residues. The CDR3 DNA sequence: TGTGCCAGCAGCGAACGGACCTGGACAAGCTCCTACGAGCAGTACTTC. Protein product: CASSERTWTSSYEQYF.

The V and J genes are TRBV4-3 and TRBJ1-2, with 8 bases that match TRBD1. The J segment lost 4 bases and the V segment lost 4 bases, leaving 11 bases of the junction unmatched. CDR1 is LGHNA and CDR2 is YSLEER in the germline V gene. The CDR3 has 16 residues. The CDR3, as DNA: TGCGCCAGCAGCCGAGACTTGGACAGGGCTTTCTATGGCTACACCTTC. Its translation: CASSRDLDRAFYGYTF.

The chain recombines TRBV10-2 with TRBJ2-3; no reliable D call. The germline CDR1 and CDR2 sequences are WSHSY and SAAADI. The ends were cut back, 6 bases at V and 2 bases at J, with 12 bases in the middle. The CDR3 loop spans 14 amino acids. The DNA for the CDR3 is TGCGCCAGCAGGTCTAGTTACGCCACAGATACGCAGTATTTT. This translates into CASRSSYATDTQYF.

The CDR3 DNA follows: TGTGCCTGGAGTTTGGCTAGAGAGCAGTACTTC. Its protein product is CAWSLAREQYF. This chain links TRBV30 with TRBJ2-7, with D unresolved. V shed 2 bases and J shed 7 bases, with 9 bases lying between them. The CDR3 contains 11 residues. Germline CDR1 and CDR2: GTSNPN and SVGIG (reference sequence).

The gene calls are TRBV5-1 and TRBJ2-1; 10 nucleotides match TRBD2. There are 16 residues in the CDR3. In germline, CDR1 is SGHRS, CDR2 YFSETQ. V lost 4 bases and J lost 7; bases outside the gene matches: 11. The CDR3 sequence: CASSGGISGRYNEQFF. The CDR3 region has the DNA TGCGCCAGCAGCGGAGGAATTAGCGGGAGGTATAATGAGCAGTTCTTC.

CDR3 bases: TGTGCCAGCAGGTGGACAGGTTCTAATTCACCCCTCCACTTT. Its protein product is CASRWTGSNSPLHF. V usage is TRBV6-5 and J usage is TRBJ1-6, with 7 nucleotides matching TRBD1. Germline values: CDR1 MNHEY, CDR2 SVGAGI. The V segment lost 6 bases and the J segment 6 bases; nucleotides outside the gene matches: 5. The CDR3 is 14 amino acids.

The chain links TRBV6-5 to TRBJ1-3, with 7 bases matching TRBD1. This CDR3 is built from 14 residues. With V trimmed by 6 bases and J by 0 bases, 2 bases remained unmatched. Germline V gives CDR1 MNHEY, CDR2 SVGAGI. The CDR3 nucleotides are TGTGCCAGCAGGGGGACAGCCTCTGGAAACACCATATATTTT. Translating gives CASRGTASGNTIYF.

This clone was detected only once. The chain joins TRBV4-2 to TRBJ2-3; 7 bases agree with TRBD2. The CDR3 loop spans 17 amino acids. Germline V gives CDR1 LGHNA, CDR2 YNFKEQ. V was pared by 4 bases and J by 2 bases, with 12 bases of the junction left unmatched. The chain's CDR3 is CASSRSQTSRHTDTQYF. The CDR3 DNA follows: TGTGCCAGCAGCCGCTCGCAGACTAGCCGTCACACAGATACGCAGTATTTT.